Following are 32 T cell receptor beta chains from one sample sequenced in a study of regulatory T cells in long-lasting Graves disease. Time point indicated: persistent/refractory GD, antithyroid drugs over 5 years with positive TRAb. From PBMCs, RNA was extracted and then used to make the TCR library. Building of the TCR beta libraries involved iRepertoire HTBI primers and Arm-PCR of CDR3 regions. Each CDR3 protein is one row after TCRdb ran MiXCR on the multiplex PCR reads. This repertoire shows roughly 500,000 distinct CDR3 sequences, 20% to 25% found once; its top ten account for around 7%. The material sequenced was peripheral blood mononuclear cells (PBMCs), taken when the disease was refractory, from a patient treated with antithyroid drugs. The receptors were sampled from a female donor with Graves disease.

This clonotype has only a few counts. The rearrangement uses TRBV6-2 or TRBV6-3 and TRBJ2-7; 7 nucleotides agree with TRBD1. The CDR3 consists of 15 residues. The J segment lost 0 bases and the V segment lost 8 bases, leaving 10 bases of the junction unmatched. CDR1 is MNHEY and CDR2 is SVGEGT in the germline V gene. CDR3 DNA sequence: TGTGCCAGCCGACCGGGACAGAAGAACTCCTACGAGCAGTACTTC. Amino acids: CASRPGQKNSYEQYF.

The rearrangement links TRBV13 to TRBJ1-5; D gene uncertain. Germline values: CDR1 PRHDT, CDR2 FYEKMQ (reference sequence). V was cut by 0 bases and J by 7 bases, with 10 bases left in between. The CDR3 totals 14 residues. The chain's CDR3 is CASSLGMVGQPQHF. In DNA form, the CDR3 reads TGTGCCAGCAGCTTAGGGATGGTGGGGCAGCCCCAGCATTTT.

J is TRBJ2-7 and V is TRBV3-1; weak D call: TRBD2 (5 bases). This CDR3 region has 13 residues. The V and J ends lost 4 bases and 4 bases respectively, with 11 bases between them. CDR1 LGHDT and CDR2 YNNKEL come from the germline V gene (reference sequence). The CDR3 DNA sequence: TGTGCCAGCAGCCTCCAAAGGGAGTACGAGCAGTACTTC. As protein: CASSLQREYEQYF.

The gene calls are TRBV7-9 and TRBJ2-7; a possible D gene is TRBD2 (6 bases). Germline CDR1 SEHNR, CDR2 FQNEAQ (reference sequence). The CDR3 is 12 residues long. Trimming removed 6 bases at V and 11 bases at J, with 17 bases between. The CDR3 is CASRGGDGRKYF. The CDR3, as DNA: TGTGCCAGCAGGGGGGGAGACGGCCGGAAGTACTTC.

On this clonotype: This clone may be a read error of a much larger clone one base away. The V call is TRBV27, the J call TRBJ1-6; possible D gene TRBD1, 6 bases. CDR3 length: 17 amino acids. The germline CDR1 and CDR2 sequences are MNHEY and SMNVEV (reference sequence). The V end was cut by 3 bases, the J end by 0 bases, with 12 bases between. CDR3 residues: CASSFRGRASYNSPLHF. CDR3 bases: TGTGCCAGCAGTTTCAGGGGCAGAGCCTCCTATAATTCACCCCTCCACTTT.

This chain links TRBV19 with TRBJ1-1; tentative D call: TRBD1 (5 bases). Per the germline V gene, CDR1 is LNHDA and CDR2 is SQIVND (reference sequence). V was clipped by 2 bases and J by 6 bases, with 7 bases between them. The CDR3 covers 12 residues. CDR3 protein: CASSIWGSEAFF. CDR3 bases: TGTGCCAGTAGTATATGGGGCTCTGAAGCTTTCTTT.

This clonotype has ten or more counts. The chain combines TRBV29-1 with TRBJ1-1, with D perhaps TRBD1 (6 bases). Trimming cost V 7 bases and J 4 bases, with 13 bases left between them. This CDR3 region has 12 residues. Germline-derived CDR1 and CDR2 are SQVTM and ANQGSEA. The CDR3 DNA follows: TGCAGCGCAATAGGGGGGGTCACTGAAGCTTTCTTT. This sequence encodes CSAIGGVTEAFF.

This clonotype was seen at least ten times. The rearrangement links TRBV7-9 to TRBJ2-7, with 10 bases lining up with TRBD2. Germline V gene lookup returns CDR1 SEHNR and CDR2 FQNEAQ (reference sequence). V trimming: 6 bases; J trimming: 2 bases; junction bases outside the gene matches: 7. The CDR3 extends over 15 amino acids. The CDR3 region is CASRSLAGDTYEQYF. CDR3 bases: TGTGCCAGCAGATCCCTAGCGGGAGACACCTACGAGCAGTACTTC.

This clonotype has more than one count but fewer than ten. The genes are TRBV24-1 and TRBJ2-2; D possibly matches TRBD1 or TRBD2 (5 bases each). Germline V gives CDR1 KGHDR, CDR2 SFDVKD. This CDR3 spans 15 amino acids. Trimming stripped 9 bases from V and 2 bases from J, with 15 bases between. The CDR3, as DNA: TGTGCCACCCTCCCCGGGACGGGAAACACCGGGGAGCTGTTTTTT. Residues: CATLPGTGNTGELFF.

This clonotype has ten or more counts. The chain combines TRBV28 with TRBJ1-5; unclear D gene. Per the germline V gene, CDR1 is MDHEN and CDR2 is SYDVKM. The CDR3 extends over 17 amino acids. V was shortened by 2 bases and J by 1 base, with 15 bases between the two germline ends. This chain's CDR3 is CASSLVFRGGSNQPQHF. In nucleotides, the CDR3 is TGTGCCAGCAGTTTAGTTTTTCGGGGTGGGAGCAATCAGCCCCAGCATTTT.

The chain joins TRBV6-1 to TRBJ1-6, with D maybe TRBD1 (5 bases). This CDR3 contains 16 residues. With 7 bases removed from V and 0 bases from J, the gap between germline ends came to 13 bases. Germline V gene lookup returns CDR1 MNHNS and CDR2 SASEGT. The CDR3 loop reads CASTLTVISYNSPLHF. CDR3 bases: TGTGCCAGCACCCTGACAGTCATCTCCTATAATTCACCCCTCCACTTT.

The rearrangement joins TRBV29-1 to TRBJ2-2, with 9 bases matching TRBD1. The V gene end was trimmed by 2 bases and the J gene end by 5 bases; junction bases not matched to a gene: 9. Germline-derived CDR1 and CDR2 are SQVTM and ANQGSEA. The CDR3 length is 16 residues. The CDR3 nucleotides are TGCAGCGTTGAAAGATGGACAGGGGTAGGAACCGGGGAGCTGTTTTTT. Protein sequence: CSVERWTGVGTGELFF.

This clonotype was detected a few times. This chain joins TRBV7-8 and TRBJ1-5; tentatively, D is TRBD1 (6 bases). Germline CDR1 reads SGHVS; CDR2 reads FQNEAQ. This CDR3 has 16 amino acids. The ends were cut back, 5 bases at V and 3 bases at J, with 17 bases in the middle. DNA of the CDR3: TGTGCCAGCAGCCCTACAGGGCGGGTTTACAATCAGCCCCAGCATTTT. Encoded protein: CASSPTGRVYNQPQHF.

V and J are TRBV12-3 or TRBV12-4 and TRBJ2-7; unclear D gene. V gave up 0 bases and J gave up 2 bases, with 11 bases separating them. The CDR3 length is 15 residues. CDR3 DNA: TGTGCCAGCAGTTTAGCGGGCCAGGTGGCCTACGAGCAGTACTTC. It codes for CASSLAGQVAYEQYF.

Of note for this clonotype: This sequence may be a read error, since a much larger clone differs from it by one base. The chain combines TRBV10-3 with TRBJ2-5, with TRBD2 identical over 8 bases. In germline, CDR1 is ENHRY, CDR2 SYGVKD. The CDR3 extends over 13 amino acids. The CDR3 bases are TGTGCCATCAGACTAGCGGAACAAGAGACCCAGCACTTC. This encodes CAIRLAEQETQHF.

The CDR3, as DNA: TGTGCCACCAGCAGAGATCGGGGCAATTACGAGCAGTACTTC. Amino acids: CATSRDRGNYEQYF. J is TRBJ2-7 and V is TRBV15, with D perhaps given as TRBD1 or TRBD2 (5 bases each). The V gene lost 0 bases and the J gene lost 4 bases, with 10 bases spanning the gap. Germline CDR1 and CDR2: LNHNV and YYDKDF (reference sequence). CDR3 length: 14 residues.

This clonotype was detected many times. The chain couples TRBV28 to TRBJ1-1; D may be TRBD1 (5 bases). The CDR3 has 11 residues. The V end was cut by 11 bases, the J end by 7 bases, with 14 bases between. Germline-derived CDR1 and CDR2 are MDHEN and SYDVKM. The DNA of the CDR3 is TGTGCCTCCAGAGGTGGGGGTGAAGCTTTCTTT. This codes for CASRGGGEAFF.

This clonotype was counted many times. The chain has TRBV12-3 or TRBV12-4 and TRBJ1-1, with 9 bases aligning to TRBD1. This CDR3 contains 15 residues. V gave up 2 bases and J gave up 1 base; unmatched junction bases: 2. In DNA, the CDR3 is TGTGCCAGCAGTTTAATGGGACAGGGGAACACTGAAGCTTTCTTT. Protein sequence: CASSLMGQGNTEAFF.

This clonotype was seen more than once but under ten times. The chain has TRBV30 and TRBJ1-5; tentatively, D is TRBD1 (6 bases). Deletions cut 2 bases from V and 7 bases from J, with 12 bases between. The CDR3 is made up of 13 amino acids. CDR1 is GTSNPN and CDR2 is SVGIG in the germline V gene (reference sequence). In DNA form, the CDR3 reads TGTGCCTGGAGTCCGGGGGCGAACCAGCCCCAGCATTTT. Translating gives CAWSPGANQPQHF. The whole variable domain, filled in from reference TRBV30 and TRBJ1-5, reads SQTIHQWPATLVQPVGSPLSLECTVEGTSNPNLYWYRQAAGRGLQLLFYSVGIGQISSEVPQNLSASRPQDRQFILSSKKLLLSDSGFYLCAWSPGANQPQHFGDGTRLSIL.

CDR3 coding DNA: TGTGCCAGCAGTCCCTTATCCCTCCTACTAGCGGGACCCTACGAGCAGTACTTC. Translating gives CASSPLSLLLAGPYEQYF. This sequence joins TRBV27 and TRBJ2-7, with TRBD2 identical over 10 bases. From germline, CDR1 is MNHEY and CDR2 SMNVEV (reference sequence). This CDR3 contains 18 residues. Unmatched junction bases numbered 15, after V lost 5 bases and J lost 2 bases.

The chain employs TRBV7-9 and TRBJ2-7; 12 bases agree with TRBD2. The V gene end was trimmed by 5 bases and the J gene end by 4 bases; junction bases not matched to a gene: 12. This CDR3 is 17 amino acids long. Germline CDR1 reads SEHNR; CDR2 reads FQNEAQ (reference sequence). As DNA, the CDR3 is TGTGCCAGCAGCCCCAACAAACCGGGACTAGCGGGTTACGAGCAGTACTTC. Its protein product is CASSPNKPGLAGYEQYF.

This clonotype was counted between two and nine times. The CDR3 sequence: CASSQESLGENIQYF. In nucleotides, the CDR3 is TGTGCCAGCAGCCAAGAGTCTTTAGGAGAAAACATTCAGTACTTC. This chain links TRBV4-2 with TRBJ2-4, with D unclear. Trimming took off 0 bases at V and 5 bases at J, with 11 bases between the two ends. Germline-derived CDR1 and CDR2 are LGHNA and YNFKEQ. This CDR3 is built from 15 residues.

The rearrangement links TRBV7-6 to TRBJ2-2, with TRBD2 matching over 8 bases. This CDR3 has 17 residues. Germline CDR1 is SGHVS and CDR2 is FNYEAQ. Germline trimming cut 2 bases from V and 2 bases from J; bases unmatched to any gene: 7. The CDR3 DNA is TGTGCCAGCAGCTTAAGTCTGGCGGGAGGCAACACCGGGGAGCTGTTTTTT. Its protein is CASSLSLAGGNTGELFF.

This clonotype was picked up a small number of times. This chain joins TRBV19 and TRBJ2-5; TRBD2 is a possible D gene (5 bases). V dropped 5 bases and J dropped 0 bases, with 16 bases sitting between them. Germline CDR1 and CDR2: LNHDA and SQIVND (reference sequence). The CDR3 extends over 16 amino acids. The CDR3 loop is CASSFLWTGNQETQYF. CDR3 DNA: TGTGCCAGTAGTTTCCTATGGACGGGAAACCAAGAGACCCAGTACTTC.

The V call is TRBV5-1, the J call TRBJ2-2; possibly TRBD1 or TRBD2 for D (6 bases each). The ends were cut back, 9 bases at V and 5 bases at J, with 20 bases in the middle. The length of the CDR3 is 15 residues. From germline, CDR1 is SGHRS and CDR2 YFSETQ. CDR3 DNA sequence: TGCGCCACCCCGAAGCTCGGGGGCGGGACCGGGGAGCTGTTTTTT. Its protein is CATPKLGGGTGELFF.

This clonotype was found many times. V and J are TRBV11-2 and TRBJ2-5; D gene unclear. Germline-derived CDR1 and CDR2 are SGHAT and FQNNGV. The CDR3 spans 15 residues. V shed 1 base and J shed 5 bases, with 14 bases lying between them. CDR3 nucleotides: TGTGCCAGCAGCTTAGTAGGTGCGGATGGGGAGACCCAGTACTTC. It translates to CASSLVGADGETQYF.

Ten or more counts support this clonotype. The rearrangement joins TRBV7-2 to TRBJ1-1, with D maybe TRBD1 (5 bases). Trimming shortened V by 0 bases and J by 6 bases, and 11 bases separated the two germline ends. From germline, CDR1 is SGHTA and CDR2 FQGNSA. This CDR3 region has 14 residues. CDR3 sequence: CASSLAKGWPEAFF. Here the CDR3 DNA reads TGTGCCAGCAGCTTAGCGAAGGGGTGGCCTGAAGCTTTCTTT. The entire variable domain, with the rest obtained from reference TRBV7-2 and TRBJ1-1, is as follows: GAGVSQSPSNKVTEKGKDVELRCDPISGHTALYWYRQSLGQGLEFLIYFQGNSAPDKSGLPSDRFSAERTGGSVSTLTIQRTQQEDSAVYLCASSLAKGWPEAFFGQGTRLTVV.

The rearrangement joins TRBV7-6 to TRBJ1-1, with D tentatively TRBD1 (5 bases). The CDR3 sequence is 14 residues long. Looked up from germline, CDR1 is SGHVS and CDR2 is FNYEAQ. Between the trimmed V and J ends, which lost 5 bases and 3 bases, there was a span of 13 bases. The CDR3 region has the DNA TGTGCCAGCAGCGTATTCGGGGGGGACACTGAAGCTTTCTTT. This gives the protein CASSVFGGDTEAFF.

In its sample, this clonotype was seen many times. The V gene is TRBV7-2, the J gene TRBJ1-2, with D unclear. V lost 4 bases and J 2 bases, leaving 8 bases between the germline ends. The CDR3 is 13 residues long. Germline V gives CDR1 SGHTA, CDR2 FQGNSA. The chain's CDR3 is CASSSPGNYGYTF. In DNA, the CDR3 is TGTGCCAGCAGCTCACCAGGAAACTATGGCTACACCTTC.

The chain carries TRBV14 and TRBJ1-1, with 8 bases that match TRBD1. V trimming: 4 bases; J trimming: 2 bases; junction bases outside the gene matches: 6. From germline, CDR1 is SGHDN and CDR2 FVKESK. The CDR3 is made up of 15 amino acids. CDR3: CASSPLGQANTEAFF. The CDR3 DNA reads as TGTGCCAGCAGCCCCCTGGGACAGGCTAACACTGAAGCTTTCTTT.

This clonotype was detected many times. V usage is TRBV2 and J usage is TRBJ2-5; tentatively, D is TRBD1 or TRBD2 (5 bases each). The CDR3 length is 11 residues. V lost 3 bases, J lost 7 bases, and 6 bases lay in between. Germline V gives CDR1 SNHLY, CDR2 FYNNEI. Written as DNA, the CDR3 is TGTGCCAGCAGTGATGGGGGGACCCAGTACTTC. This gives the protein CASSDGGTQYF.

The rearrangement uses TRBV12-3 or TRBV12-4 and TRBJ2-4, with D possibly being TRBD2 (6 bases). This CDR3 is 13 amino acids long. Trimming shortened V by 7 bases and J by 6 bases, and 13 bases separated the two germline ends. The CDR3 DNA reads TGTGCCAGCACCCCCGGGACTGGAAACATTCAGTACTTC. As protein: CASTPGTGNIQYF.